The source of this T cell receptor beta chain is a study of blood T cell repertoires in COVID-19 (TCRdb year 2020). About the investigation overall: The collaborator samples originated in the United States, Italy and Spain and spanned the acute and convalescent phases of COVID-19. HLA class I and class II types, where available, came from metadata supplied by the sample provider rather than from assay-based typing. A de-identified subject ID, COVID-19 status, age in years and sex were almost always included in the sample metadata. The samples were drawn from two sources: the first 160 participants of the ongoing ImmuneRACE study, and fewer than 1,500 subjects contributed by 6 global collaborators. The repertoires were released in a freely available public database meant as a resource for research on the immune response to SARS-CoV-2. The prospective study material was composed of cDNA or gDNA derived from T cells, B-cell-depleted T cells, or PBMCs. Deeply sampled blood TCRbeta repertoires from subjects exposed to, actively infected with, or recovered from COVID-19 were included in the dataset. The paper as a whole reports these results and caveats: The quantity of clinical and demographic metadata differed by source and by participant and was supplied without curation.

The CDR1 and CDR2 encoded by the germline V gene are MGHDK and SYGVNS. Here V drops 3 bases and J drops 4 bases, and the junction holds 7 bases not matched to any gene. Taken from cysteine to phenylalanine, the CDR3 has 15 residues. Only CDR3 DNA is held: 45 bases, read in frame from base 1. In regard to this clone: What this receptor recognizes is not known. No much larger clonotype is one base removed from it; base qualities were not supplied.

The immunoSEQ Assay, a bias-controlled multiplex PCR, was used to amplify TCRbeta CDR3 regions from genomic DNA. Per the source publication's procedure: The number of nucleated cells in each sample was estimated from the amplification of reference gene primers within the assay. To quantify the absolute abundance of each unique TCRbeta CDR3 rearrangement, sequence reads were collapsed and filtered. Productive Simpson clonality was computed per sample as the square root of Simpson's diversity index over productive rearrangements. Held by TCRdb, this immuneACCESS table contains in-frame sequences only and omits some clones. Under half of the omission traces to an unresolved V gene where checked; the cause of the rest is unknown. That table furnishes V, J and clone size, whereas the DNA furnished D and trimming. The sample table contains fewer than 150,000 clones; only one count was recorded for just under 90% of them. Roughly 4% of the sample comes from the top ten.

Whole blood was collected in K2EDTA tubes by collaborating institutions according to the institutions' own protocols. For TCRbeta analysis, collaborators shipped samples as frozen whole blood, isolated PBMCs, or DNA extracted from either of those sample types. Sequencing was carried out using peripheral blood. The clonotype comes from a woman in her thirties or forties with acute or convalescent COVID-19. This sequence uses TRBV25-1 and TRBJ2-7; 9 middle bases align to TRBD1. CDR3 protein: CASSDPGQGRYEQYF. The DNA sequence is given as TGTGCCAGCAGTGACCCCGGACAGGGGAGATACGAGCAGTACTTC.